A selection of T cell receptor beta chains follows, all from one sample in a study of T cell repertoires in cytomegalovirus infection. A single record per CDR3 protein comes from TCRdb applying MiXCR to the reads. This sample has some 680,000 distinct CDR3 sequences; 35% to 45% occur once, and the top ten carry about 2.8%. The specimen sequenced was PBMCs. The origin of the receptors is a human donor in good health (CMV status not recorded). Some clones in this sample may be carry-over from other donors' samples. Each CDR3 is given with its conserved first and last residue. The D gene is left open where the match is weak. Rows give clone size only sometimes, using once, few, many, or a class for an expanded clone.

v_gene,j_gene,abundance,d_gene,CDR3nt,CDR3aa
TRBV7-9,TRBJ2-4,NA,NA,TGTGCCAGCAGCCGTCAACAGGACTTC,CASSRQQDF
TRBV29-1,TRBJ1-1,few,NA,TGCAGCGCTGGGCAGGGGAACACTGAAGCTTTCTTT,CSAGQGNTEAFF
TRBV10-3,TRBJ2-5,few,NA,TGTGCCATCGGAGGGGACGGCCCGGGGGAGACCCAGTACTTC,CAIGGDGPGETQYF
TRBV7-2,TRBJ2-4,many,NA,TGTGCCAGCAGCTCCAGGTTAGGAAAAAACATTCAGTACTTC,CASSSRLGKNIQYF
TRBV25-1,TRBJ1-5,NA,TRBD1,TGTGCCAGCAGTGAAACCAACAGGGGGCCCCAGCATTTT,CASSETNRGPQHF
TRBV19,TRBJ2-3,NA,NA,TGTGCCAGTAGTCCGGGCGCCGCGTTCACAGATACGCAGTATTTT,CASSPGAAFTDTQYF
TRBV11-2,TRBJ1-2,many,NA,TGTGCCAGCAGCATCACTGGTGGGGGCTATGGCTACACCTTC,CASSITGGGYGYTF
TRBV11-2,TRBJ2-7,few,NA,TGTGCCAGCAGCTTGGTTCTACAGGGAGTAATTAACCAACCCTACGAGCAGTACTTC,CASSLVLQGVINQPYEQYF
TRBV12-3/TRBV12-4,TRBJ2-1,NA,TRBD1,TGTGCCAGCACCCGCGTGCGGGACAGGGGATACAATGAGCAGTTCTTC,CASTRVRDRGYNEQFF
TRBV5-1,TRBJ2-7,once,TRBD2,TGCGCCAGCAGCCCGATGGGGGGAGGGCCCTACGAGCAGTACTTC,CASSPMGGGPYEQYF
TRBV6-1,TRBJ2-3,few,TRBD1,TGTGCCAGCAGTGCACTTCCTTGGGGACAGCGCACAGATACGCAGTATTTT,CASSALPWGQRTDTQYF